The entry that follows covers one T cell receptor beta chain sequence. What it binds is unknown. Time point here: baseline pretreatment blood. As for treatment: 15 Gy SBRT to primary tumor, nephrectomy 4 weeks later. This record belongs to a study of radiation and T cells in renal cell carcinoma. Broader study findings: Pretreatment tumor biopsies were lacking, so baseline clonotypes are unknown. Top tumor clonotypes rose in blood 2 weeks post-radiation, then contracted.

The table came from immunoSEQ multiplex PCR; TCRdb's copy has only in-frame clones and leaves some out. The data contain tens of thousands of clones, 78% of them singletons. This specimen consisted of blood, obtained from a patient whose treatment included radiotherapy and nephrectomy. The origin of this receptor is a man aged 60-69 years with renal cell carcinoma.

CDR3 in amino acids: CASTSGILNTEAFF. CDR3 nucleotide sequence: TGTGCTAGTACCTCAGGGATCTTGAACACTGAAGCTTTCTTT. The V and J genes are TRBV12-5 and TRBJ1-1, with D perhaps matching TRBD1 (5 bases). Germline V CDR1 and CDR2: LGHNT, FRNRAP. V was cut by 8 bases and J by 0 bases, with 13 bases left in between. The CDR3 length is 14 residues. The variable domain in full, completed from reference TRBV12-5 and TRBJ1-1, reads DARVTQTPRHKVTEMGQEVTMRCQPILGHNTVFWYRQTMMQGLELLAYFRNRAPLDDSGMPKDRFSAEMPDATLATLKIQPSEPRDSAVYFCASTSGILNTEAFFGQGTRLTVV.